These 26 T cell receptor beta chains were all obtained from the same sample, sequenced in a study of cytotoxic CD8 clonotypes in ibrutinib-treated CLL (dated by TCRdb to the early 2020s). This specimen's time point label, per the study, means: about eleven months on ibrutinib. Library generation was performed with the immunoSEQ multiplex PCR assay. TCRdb limited this immuneACCESS table to in-frame rearrangements with V and J called. A share of clones is missing; checked studies link under half to unresolved V genes, and the rest is unexplained. Within this sample are more than 110,000 clones, with approximately 90% of them counted one time only. The biggest ten clones account for roughly a tenth of the sample. The sample in question was PBMCs, obtained after 12 months of ibrutinib treatment. Every receptor here comes from a human donor with chronic lymphocytic leukemia.

The CDR3 sequence is CSGRGVGLAGGPDTQYF. The DNA for the CDR3 is TGCAGCGGCCGCGGGGTGGGGCTAGCGGGAGGGCCCGATACGCAGTATTTT. The gene calls are TRBV29-1 and TRBJ2-3; 12 bases match TRBD2. V lost 7 bases and J lost 6; bases outside the gene matches: 17. Germline V lookup: CDR1 SQVTM, CDR2 ANQGSEA. The CDR3 has 17 amino acids.

The chain couples TRBV18 to TRBJ2-5, with a weak D call TRBD2 (5 bases). CDR3 length: 14 amino acids. Germline V gene data show CDR1 as KGHSH and CDR2 as LQKENI. Between the trimmed V and J ends, which lost 5 bases and 4 bases, there was a span of 14 bases. CDR3 protein: CASSSQFGRETQYF. CDR3 nucleotides: TGTGCCAGCTCATCTCAATTTGGGAGAGAGACCCAGTACTTC. The whole variable domain, filled in from reference TRBV18 and TRBJ2-5, reads NAGVMQNPRHLVRRRGQEARLRCSPMKGHSHVYWYRQLPEEGLKFMVYLQKENIIDESGMPKERFSAEFPKEGPSILRIQQVVRGDSAAYFCASSSQFGRETQYFGPGTRLLVL.

The chain has TRBV9 and TRBJ2-6; 8 bases align to TRBD2. The CDR3 is 18 residues long. V gave up 4 bases and J gave up 2 bases; unmatched junction bases: 11. The V gene's germline CDR1 is SGDLS and CDR2 YYNGEE. The CDR3 protein is CASSLIGAGGAGANVLTF. The CDR3 DNA is TGTGCCAGCAGCCTTATCGGGGCGGGAGGTGCTGGGGCCAACGTCCTGACTTTC.

The V call is TRBV27, the J call TRBJ2-7, with 12 nucleotides matching TRBD2. The germline CDR1 and CDR2 sequences are MNHEY and SMNVEV (reference sequence). Trimming took 2 bases from V and 4 from J; bases not matched to a gene: 12. The CDR3 runs 18 residues. The CDR3 sequence is CASSLGSRLAGGRYEQYF. In nucleotides, the CDR3 is TGTGCCAGCAGTTTAGGGTCGAGGCTAGCGGGAGGGAGGTACGAGCAGTACTTC.

The rearrangement joins TRBV11-3 to TRBJ2-3, with D hard to call. The CDR3 is made up of 12 amino acids. Trimming removed 5 bases at V and 1 base at J, with 4 bases between. Germline V CDR1 and CDR2: SGHNT, YENEEA. In DNA form, the CDR3 reads TGTGCCAGCAGCGGCCGCACAGATACGCAGTATTTT. Protein: CASSGRTDTQYF.

This clone was observed once. This chain joins TRBV21-1 and TRBJ2-1; the table's D call, TRBD2, has no DNA check behind it. TRBV21-1 is a listed pseudogene. CDR3 length: 12 residues. CDR3 sequence (DNA): TGTGCCAGCACTAGCGGGTATCATGAGCAGTTCTTC. Protein: CASTSGYHEQFF.

As to this clone: The same CDR3 is also encoded by other DNA sequences in this sample. The CDR3 sequence: CASSGDTQYF. The CDR3 coding sequence is TGTGCCAGCAGCGGGGATACGCAGTATTTT. J is TRBJ2-3 and V is TRBV9; D is ambiguous. CDR1 is SGDLS, CDR2 YYNGEE, per germline. V lost 3 bases and J 6 bases, leaving 2 bases between the germline ends. CDR3 size: 10 residues. Looking up the rest from reference TRBV9 and TRBJ2-3 gives the full variable domain: DSGVTQTPKHLITATGQRVTLRCSPRSGDLSVYWYQQSLDQGLQFLIQYYNGEERAKGNILERFSAQQFPDLHSELNLSSLELGDSALYFCASSGDTQYFGPGTRLTVL.

V is TRBV6-4 and J is TRBJ2-3, with 7 bases fitting TRBD1. CDR3 size: 16 residues. Germline loops: CDR1 MRHNA, CDR2 SNTAGT. V shed 4 bases and J 1 base; nucleotides not matched to a gene: 8. CDR3 DNA: TGTGCCAGCAGTGCGGGCAGGGGGACCGGCACAGATACGCAGTATTTT. Protein sequence: CASSAGRGTGTDTQYF.

As concerns this clone: One junction end does not reproduce the germline sequence, and a read error may be involved. The rearrangement joins TRBV19 to TRBJ2-7; tentatively, D is TRBD2 (6 bases). Germline V CDR1 and CDR2: LNHDA, SQIVND (reference sequence). CDR3 length: 13 amino acids. CDR3 region: CASSEGTPQKVQF. In DNA, the CDR3 is TGTGCCAGTAGTGAAGGGACTCCCCAAAAGGTCCAATTC.

In this sample, this clone turned up a few times. This chain joins TRBV29-1 and TRBJ1-2; D ambiguous. Trimming removed 5 bases at V and 4 bases at J, with 8 bases between. There are 11 residues in the CDR3. In germline, CDR1 is SQVTM, CDR2 ANQGSEA. The DNA of the CDR3 is TGCAGCGTTTCAGGTCTCTATGGCTACACCTTC. Amino acid sequence: CSVSGLYGYTF.

The chain has TRBV6-5 and TRBJ2-7; the match to TRBD1 covers 10 bases. V shed 0 bases and J 6 bases; nucleotides not matched to a gene: 5. CDR3 size: 15 residues. Germline CDR1 and CDR2: MNHEY and SVGAGI. DNA for the CDR3: TGTGCCAGCAGTTACTCGACAGGGGGCCTTGGCGAGCAGTACTTC. Encoded protein: CASSYSTGGLGEQYF.

This clone was counted a few times. The chain employs TRBV21-1 and TRBJ2-7; the tabulated D call, TRBD1, remains unverified against the DNA. TRBV21-1 is described as a pseudogene. The length of the CDR3 is 15 residues. CDR3 loop: CASSKAQGSSYEQYF. Here the CDR3 DNA reads TGTGCCAGCAGCAAAGCGCAGGGCAGTTCCTACGAGCAGTACTTC.

This rearrangement joins TRBV15 to TRBJ2-2; D is ambiguous. The CDR3 extends over 13 amino acids. The ends were cut back, 1 base at V and 1 base at J, with 1 base in the middle. The germline V gene encodes CDR1 LNHNV and CDR2 YYDKDF (reference sequence). CDR3 in DNA: TGTGCCACCAGCAGAGGGAACACCGGGGAGCTGTTTTTT. This gives the protein CATSRGNTGELFF.

CDR3 protein: CASSRQDNEQFF. The CDR3 nucleotides read TGTGCCAGCAGTCGACAGGACAATGAGCAGTTCTTC. The genes are TRBV2 and TRBJ2-1, with D perhaps TRBD1 (6 bases). Trimming pared 5 bases from V and 5 bases from J, leaving 7 bases between. This CDR3 comprises 12 residues. The germline gives CDR1 SNHLY, CDR2 FYNNEI.

The chain couples TRBV2 to TRBJ2-3; possibly TRBD2 for D (6 bases). Trimming pared 7 bases from V and 6 bases from J, leaving 8 bases between. From germline, CDR1 is SNHLY and CDR2 FYNNEI. CDR3 length: 11 amino acids. The CDR3 DNA follows: TGTGCCAGCAATGGGGGGGATACGCAGTATTTT. Protein product: CASNGGDTQYF.

This chain connects TRBV10-3 to TRBJ1-5, with a tentative D call TRBD1 (5 bases). This CDR3 comprises 12 residues. Per the germline V gene, CDR1 is ENHRY and CDR2 is SYGVKD. V was clipped by 5 bases and J by 5 bases, with 7 bases between them. CDR3 nucleotide sequence: TGTGCCATCAGTCGGGGCCATCAGCCCCAGCATTTT. This translates into CAISRGHQPQHF.

The CDR3 DNA is TGTGCCAGCTCTCTCCGGCGGCAGGCGGAGACCCAGTACTTC. Translated: CASSLRRQAETQYF. The chain couples TRBV18 to TRBJ2-5; D unclear. Germline V gene lookup returns CDR1 KGHSH and CDR2 LQKENI. V was clipped by 6 bases and J by 5 bases, with 16 bases between them. The CDR3 totals 14 residues.

The CDR3 DNA is TGTGCCAGCAGTGAAGAGGGGGCAACGATCTATGGCTACACCTTC. As protein: CASSEEGATIYGYTF. The chain employs TRBV25-1 and TRBJ1-2; 7 positions match TRBD1. The germline V gene encodes CDR1 MGHDK and CDR2 SYGVNS. This CDR3 contains 15 residues. The trim removed 2 bases at V and 4 bases at J, leaving 7 bases unmatched.

The V call is TRBV6-5, the J call TRBJ2-7; 7 bases align to TRBD1. CDR1 and CDR2 from the germline V gene are MNHEY and SVGAGI. Trimming at V came to 5 bases and at J to 0 bases, leaving 4 bases not matched to a gene. This CDR3 is 14 amino acids long. Here the CDR3 DNA reads TGTGCCAGCAGTGTCCGACAGGGCTCCTACGAGCAGTACTTC. It translates to CASSVRQGSYEQYF.

The V gene is TRBV19, the J gene TRBJ2-1; 8 bases are shared with TRBD2. This CDR3 has 15 amino acids. V gave up 3 bases and J gave up 7 bases; unmatched junction bases: 8. CDR1 and CDR2 (germline): LNHDA, SQIVND (reference sequence). CDR3: CASSITGGGRNEQFF. The CDR3 nucleotides read TGTGCCAGTAGTATCACGGGAGGGGGGCGGAATGAGCAGTTCTTC. The whole variable domain, filled in from reference TRBV19 and TRBJ2-1, reads DGGITQSPKYLFRKEGQNVTLSCEQNLNHDAMYWYRQDPGQGLRLIYYSQIVNDFQKGDIAEGYSVSREKKESFPLTVTSAQKNPTAFYLCASSITGGGRNEQFFGPGTRLTVL.

The chain joins TRBV27 to TRBJ2-7; the D gene is possibly TRBD2 (6 bases). Germline CDR1 reads MNHEY; CDR2 reads SMNVEV (reference sequence). The CDR3 consists of 16 residues. Trimming left V 8 bases short and J 0 bases short, with 20 bases between. The CDR3 DNA sequence: TGTGCCAGCGCCCTCCTCCCTTTCGGGGGCTCCTACGAGCAGTACTTC. It codes for CASALLPFGGSYEQYF.

V usage is TRBV4-1 and J usage is TRBJ1-1; tentative D call: TRBD1 (6 bases). The CDR3 is 15 residues long. Trimming pared 0 bases from V and 5 bases from J, leaving 13 bases between. The germline V gene has CDR1 MGHRA and CDR2 YSYEKL. The DNA for the CDR3 is TGCGCCAGCAGCCAAGAGGAGGGGGTAGGGACTGAAGCTTTCTTT. Translating gives CASSQEEGVGTEAFF.

The V and J genes are TRBV14 and TRBJ2-5; D unclear. CDR1 and CDR2 (germline): SGHDN, FVKESK. V was cut by 1 base and J by 5 bases, with 11 bases left in between. The CDR3 extends over 14 amino acids. The CDR3 region is CASSQVPSRETQYF. CDR3 sequence (DNA): TGTGCCAGCAGCCAAGTCCCGTCGAGGGAGACCCAGTACTTC. The full variable domain, completed using reference TRBV14 and TRBJ2-5, is EAGVTQFPSHSVIEKGQTVTLRCDPISGHDNLYWYRRVMGKEIKFLLHFVKESKQDESGMPNNRFLAERTGGTYSTLKVQPAELEDSGVYFCASSQVPSRETQYFGPGTRLLVL.

The chain joins TRBV14 to TRBJ2-7; unclear D gene. V lost 2 bases and J lost 5, with 7 bases in between. The CDR3 length is 12 residues. From germline, CDR1 is SGHDN and CDR2 FVKESK. The CDR3 DNA sequence: TGTGCCAGCAGCCAAAATTCAGACGAGCAGTACTTC. Encoded protein: CASSQNSDEQYF.

This clone was found once. The chain uses TRBV14 and TRBJ2-5; no reliable D call. V was clipped by 3 bases and J by 5 bases, with 10 bases between them. The V gene's germline CDR1 is SGHDN and CDR2 FVKESK. The CDR3 spans 13 residues. CDR3 DNA: TGTGCCAGCAGCCAGTTCGAAGGGGAGACCCAGTACTTC. Its protein product is CASSQFEGETQYF. Combining the CDR3 with reference TRBV14 and TRBJ2-5 gives the whole variable domain EAGVTQFPSHSVIEKGQTVTLRCDPISGHDNLYWYRRVMGKEIKFLLHFVKESKQDESGMPNNRFLAERTGGTYSTLKVQPAELEDSGVYFCASSQFEGETQYFGPGTRLLVL.

CDR3 sequence reads: CASSPTPKVQGAGEKLFF. The CDR3 DNA reads as TGTGCCAGCAGCCCAACGCCAAAGGTACAGGGGGCAGGTGAAAAACTGTTTTTT. This rearrangement joins TRBV5-8 to TRBJ1-4; TRBD1 agrees at 9 bases. Per the germline V gene, CDR1 is SGHTS and CDR2 is YDEGEE. V dropped 4 bases and J dropped 7; count of bases not matched to a gene: 17. The CDR3 runs 18 residues. The full variable domain, its missing parts supplied by reference TRBV5-8 and TRBJ1-4, is EAGVTQSPTHLIKTRGQQATLRCSPISGHTSVYWYQQALGLGLQFLLWYDEGEERNRGNFPPRFSGRQFPNYSSELNVNALELEDSALYLCASSPTPKVQGAGEKLFFGSGTQLSVL.